The T cell receptor (beta chain) under discussion was sequenced for a study of cytomegalovirus exposure and HLA in healthy donors. As for the study in general: Findings of an earlier analysis included roughly 110 million unique TCR beta sequences from around 180 million T cells. Findings and limits, study-wide: Later work showed greater clonal expansion in HLA-associated TCR beta chains than in equally common others. Several V segments, TRBV6-2 and TRBV6-3 among them, could not be told apart and were dropped. Previously analyzed data showed that most TCR beta V segments were productive at a frequency of about 87% or about 30%.

Primers included in the PCR were 60 Vbeta and 13 Jbeta primers. Data came from immunoSEQ multiplex PCR; TCRdb stores just in-frame clones and leaves some out. This table holds 240,000 or so clones, about 80% found once. A word on this clone: The antigen is unknown.

This CDR3 has 15 residues. The germline V gene has CDR1 MNHNS and CDR2 SASEGT. V shed 7 bases and J 4 bases; nucleotides not matched to a gene: 11. Sequencing was carried out using PBMCs. The chain uses TRBV6-1 and TRBJ1-2; TRBD1 matches at 8 bases. This sequence was found in a woman aged 55-69 years in good health and CMV-seropositive. CDR3 region: CASIATTGVGYGYTF. The DNA for the CDR3 is TGTGCCAGCATCGCGACGACAGGGGTCGGCTATGGCTACACCTTC.